The 17 T cell receptor beta chains below come from one sample, sequenced in a study of control samples from healthy donors and cancer patients. Assay used: immunoSEQ multiplex PCR; TCRdb lists only in-frame clones, some missing. The table records fewer than 70,000 clones, 84% of them present only once. The sequencing sample was made of PBMCs. The receptors come from a woman in her fifties or sixties with lung cancer.

The CDR3 bases are TGTGCCAGCACCCTGGCGGCGGGGGGGACGTACGAGCAGTACTTC. The encoded protein is CASTLAAGGTYEQYF. The rearrangement joins TRBV2 to TRBJ2-7, with 9 bases that match TRBD2. The CDR3 covers 15 residues. CDR1 is SNHLY, CDR2 FYNNEI, per germline. J lost 4 bases, V lost 7 bases, and 11 bases had no gene match.

V is TRBV24-1 and J is TRBJ2-3; D uncertain. Germline CDR1 and CDR2: KGHDR and SFDVKD. This CDR3 comprises 15 residues. V lost 9 bases, J lost 0 bases, and 15 bases lay in between. CDR3 loop: CATGGKRLSTDTQYF. In DNA, the CDR3 is TGTGCCACCGGTGGCAAGCGATTAAGCACAGATACGCAGTATTTT.

V and J are TRBV3-1 (or the pseudogene TRBV3-2) and TRBJ2-2; D remains ambiguous. The CDR3 covers 16 residues. CDR1 is LGHDT and CDR2 is YNNKEL in the germline V gene (reference sequence). V lost 4 bases, J lost 7 bases, and 19 bases lay in between. CDR3 sequence: CASSRRQLGFGGELFF. The CDR3 DNA reads TGTGCCAGCAGCCGACGGCAGTTAGGGTTCGGCGGGGAGCTGTTTTTT.

In DNA, the CDR3 is TGTGCCAGCAGTTACTCGGGGGTTAGCAATCAGCCCCAGCATTTT. Translated, it gives CASSYSGVSNQPQHF. The chain couples TRBV6-6 to TRBJ1-5; TRBD1 might be the D (5 bases). This CDR3 is 15 amino acids long. Trimming pared 0 bases from V and 0 bases from J, leaving 6 bases between. Germline V gives CDR1 MNHNY, CDR2 SVGAGI (reference sequence).

CDR3 protein: CSVHQGGGNTEAFF. The CDR3 DNA reads TGCAGCGTTCACCAAGGGGGCGGGAACACTGAAGCTTTCTTT. The rearrangement uses TRBV29-1 and TRBJ1-1; 7 bases match TRBD1. In germline, CDR1 is SQVTM, CDR2 ANQGSEA. The CDR3 has 14 amino acids. Trimming took 5 bases from V and 1 from J; bases not matched to a gene: 7.

This rearrangement joins TRBV14 to TRBJ2-2; D may be TRBD1 (6 bases). This CDR3 has 14 residues. The V and J ends lost 4 bases and 1 base respectively, with 7 bases between them. Germline V gives CDR1 SGHDN, CDR2 FVKESK. The chain's CDR3 is CASSRTVNTGELFF. DNA of the CDR3: TGTGCCAGCAGCCGGACAGTGAACACCGGGGAGCTGTTTTTT.

The V call is TRBV5-6, the J call TRBJ2-4; D is possibly TRBD2 (5 bases). Germline V gives CDR1 SGHDT, CDR2 YYEEEE. The ends were cut back, 5 bases at V and 0 bases at J, with 15 bases in the middle. The CDR3 loop spans 16 amino acids. This CDR3 is CASRTGIHLAKNIQYF. CDR3 DNA: TGTGCCAGCAGGACCGGGATCCACTTAGCCAAAAACATTCAGTACTTC.

The chain recombines TRBV5-4 with TRBJ1-6, with D possibly TRBD1 on 5 matching bases. CDR3 size: 15 residues. V gave up 4 bases and J gave up 5 bases, with 13 bases separating them. Germline CDR1 and CDR2: SGHNT and YYREEE (reference sequence). The CDR3 sequence is CASSHEGFHNSPLHF. In DNA, the CDR3 is TGTGCCAGCAGCCACGAGGGGTTTCATAATTCACCCCTCCACTTT.

Comment on this clone: Other DNA variants within this sample encode the same CDR3. V usage is TRBV5-1 and J usage is TRBJ2-2; no reliable D call. The CDR3 is 15 amino acids. The germline V and J ends were trimmed by 4 bases and 1 base, with 11 bases remaining between them. Germline assignment: CDR1 SGHRS and CDR2 YFSETQ. DNA for the CDR3: TGCGCCAGCAGCCCCAACGTGGGGAACACCGGGGAGCTGTTTTTT. The encoded protein is CASSPNVGNTGELFF.

The chain links TRBV13 to TRBJ1-5; 8 bases line up with TRBD1. V was pared by 5 bases and J by 6 bases, with 6 bases of the junction left unmatched. Germline V lookup: CDR1 PRHDT, CDR2 FYEKMQ (reference sequence). CDR3 size: 14 residues. CDR3 DNA: TGTGCCAGCAGCCGCGGACAGGGAAGTCAGCCCCAGCATTTT. Translated: CASSRGQGSQPQHF. Variable domain in full (rest from reference TRBV13 and TRBJ1-5): AAGVIQSPRHLIKEKRETATLKCYPIPRHDTVYWYQQGPGQDPQFLISFYEKMQSDKGSIPDRFSAQQFSDYHSELNMSSLELGDSALYFCASSRGQGSQPQHFGDGTRLSIL.

CDR3 nucleotide sequence: TGTGCCAGCAGCTTCAGGGAAACCGGGGAGCTGTTTTTT. It codes for CASSFRETGELFF. V gene TRBV7-3 combines with J gene TRBJ2-2; D may be TRBD1 (5 bases). Trimming left V 3 bases short and J 5 bases short, with 7 bases between. CDR3 length equals 13 residues. Germline CDR1 and CDR2: SGHTA and FQGTGA.

This rearrangement joins TRBV6-1 to TRBJ2-7, with D perhaps matching TRBD2 (5 bases). With 2 bases removed from V and 1 base from J, the gap between germline ends came to 12 bases. CDR1 MNHNS and CDR2 SASEGT come from the germline V gene. The CDR3 sequence is 15 residues long. The CDR3 sequence is CASSEIGGASYEQYF. The CDR3, as DNA: TGTGCCAGCAGTGAAATCGGAGGTGCTTCCTACGAGCAGTACTTC.

The chain employs TRBV19 and TRBJ2-3; TRBD2 agrees at 8 bases. V trimming: 4 bases; J trimming: 2 bases; junction bases outside the gene matches: 8. The V gene's germline CDR1 is LNHDA and CDR2 SQIVND (reference sequence). The CDR3 spans 16 residues. Here the CDR3 reads CASSTRLASPTDTQYF. The CDR3, as DNA: TGTGCCAGTAGTACTCGACTAGCGAGCCCCACAGATACGCAGTATTTT.

The CDR3 DNA reads as TGTGCCAGCAGTTTCACGGAACATGGCTACACCTTC. Protein product: CASSFTEHGYTF. This chain joins TRBV28 and TRBJ1-2; no clear D gene. Germline lookup yields CDR1 MDHEN and CDR2 SYDVKM. The CDR3 totals 12 residues. V was clipped by 3 bases and J by 6 bases, with 8 bases between them.

The V and J genes are TRBV27 and TRBJ1-1; 9 bases are shared with TRBD1. The CDR3 has 20 amino acids. Germline CDR1 is MNHEY and CDR2 is SMNVEV (reference sequence). V trimming: 5 bases; J trimming: 4 bases; junction bases outside the gene matches: 23. The CDR3 sequence: CASSPPGTGLRRRGGTEAFF. The CDR3 coding sequence is TGTGCCAGCAGTCCCCCCGGGACAGGGCTTAGACGAAGAGGGGGCACTGAAGCTTTCTTT.

The chain is built from TRBV3-1 (or the pseudogene TRBV3-2) and TRBJ2-1; perhaps TRBD1 as D (5 bases). Germline CDR1 is LGHDT and CDR2 is YNNKEL (reference sequence). V lost 4 bases and J 0 bases, leaving 10 bases between the germline ends. This CDR3 is 15 amino acids long. Here the CDR3 reads CASSRGRSSYNEQFF. Written as DNA, the CDR3 is TGTGCCAGCAGCCGGGGCAGGAGCTCCTACAATGAGCAGTTCTTC.

V and J are TRBV24-1 and TRBJ1-5, with D possibly TRBD1 on 5 matching bases. The V end lost 10 bases, the J end lost 4 bases, and 13 bases lay between the germline ends. CDR1 is KGHDR and CDR2 is SFDVKD in the germline V gene. The length of the CDR3 is 13 residues. The CDR3: CATRRGSNQPQHF. The CDR3 nucleotides read TGTGCCACGAGGCGGGGCTCGAATCAGCCCCAGCATTTT.